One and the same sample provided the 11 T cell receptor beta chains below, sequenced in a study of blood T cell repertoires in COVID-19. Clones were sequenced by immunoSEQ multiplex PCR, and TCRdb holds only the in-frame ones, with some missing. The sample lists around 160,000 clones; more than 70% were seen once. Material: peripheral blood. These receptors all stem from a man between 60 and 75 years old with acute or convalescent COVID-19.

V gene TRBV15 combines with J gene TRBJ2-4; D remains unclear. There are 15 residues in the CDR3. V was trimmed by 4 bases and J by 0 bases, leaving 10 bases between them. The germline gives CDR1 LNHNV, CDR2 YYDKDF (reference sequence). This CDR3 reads CATSTSALAKNIQYF. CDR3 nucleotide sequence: TGTGCCACCAGCACTAGTGCTCTAGCCAAAAACATTCAGTACTTC.

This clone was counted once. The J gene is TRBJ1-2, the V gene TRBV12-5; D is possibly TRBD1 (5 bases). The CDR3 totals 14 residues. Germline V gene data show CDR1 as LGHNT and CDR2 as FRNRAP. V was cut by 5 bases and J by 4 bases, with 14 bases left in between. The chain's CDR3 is CASGPGEPSYGYTF. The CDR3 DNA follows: TGTGCTAGTGGTCCGGGGGAACCCTCCTATGGCTACACCTTC. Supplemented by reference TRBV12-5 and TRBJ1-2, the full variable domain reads DARVTQTPRHKVTEMGQEVTMRCQPILGHNTVFWYRQTMMQGLELLAYFRNRAPLDDSGMPKDRFSAEMPDATLATLKIQPSEPRDSAVYFCASGPGEPSYGYTFGSGTRLTVV.

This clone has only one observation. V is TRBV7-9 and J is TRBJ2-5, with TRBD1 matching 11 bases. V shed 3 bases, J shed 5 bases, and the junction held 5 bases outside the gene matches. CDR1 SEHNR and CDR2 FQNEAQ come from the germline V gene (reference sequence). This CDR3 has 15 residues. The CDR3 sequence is CASSLWTGGGETQYF. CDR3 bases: TGTGCCAGCAGCTTGTGGACAGGGGGCGGGGAGACCCAGTACTTC.

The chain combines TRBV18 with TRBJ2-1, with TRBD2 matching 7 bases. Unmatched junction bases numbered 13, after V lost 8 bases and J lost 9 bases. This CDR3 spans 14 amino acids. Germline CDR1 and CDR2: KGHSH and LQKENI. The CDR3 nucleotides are TGTGCCAGCGGCGGGGGTCTAGGTCGGATTGAGCAGTTCTTC. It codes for CASGGGLGRIEQFF.

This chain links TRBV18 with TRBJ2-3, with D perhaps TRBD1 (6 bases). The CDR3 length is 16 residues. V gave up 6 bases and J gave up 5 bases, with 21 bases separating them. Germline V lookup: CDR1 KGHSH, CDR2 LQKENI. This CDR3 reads CASSPALASGVDTQYF. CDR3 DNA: TGTGCCAGCTCCCCAGCACTGGCTTCAGGGGTAGATACGCAGTATTTT.

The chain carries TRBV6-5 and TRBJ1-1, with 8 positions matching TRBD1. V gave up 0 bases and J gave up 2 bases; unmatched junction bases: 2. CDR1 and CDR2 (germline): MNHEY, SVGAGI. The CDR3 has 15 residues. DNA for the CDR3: TGTGCCAGCAGTTACTCTGGACAGGGTAACACTGAAGCTTTCTTT. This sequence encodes CASSYSGQGNTEAFF.

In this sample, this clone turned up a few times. The CDR3 here is CASSERTDYGYTF. For the CDR3, the DNA is TGTGCCAGCAGTGAGCGGACAGACTATGGCTACACCTTC. The V gene is TRBV2, the J gene TRBJ1-2; TRBD1 is a possible D gene (6 bases). The length of the CDR3 is 13 residues. Germline V CDR1 and CDR2: SNHLY, FYNNEI. V shed 3 bases and J shed 3 bases, with 8 bases lying between them.

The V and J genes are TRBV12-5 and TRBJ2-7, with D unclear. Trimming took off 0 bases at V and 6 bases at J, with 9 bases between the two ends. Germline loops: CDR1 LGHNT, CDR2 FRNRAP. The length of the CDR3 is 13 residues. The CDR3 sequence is CASGLVRDSEQYF. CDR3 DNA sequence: TGTGCTAGTGGTTTGGTACGCGACTCCGAGCAGTACTTC.

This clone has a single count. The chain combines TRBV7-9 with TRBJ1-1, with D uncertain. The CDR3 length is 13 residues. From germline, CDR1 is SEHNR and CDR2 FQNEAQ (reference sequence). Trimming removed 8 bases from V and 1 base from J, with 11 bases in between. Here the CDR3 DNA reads TGTGCCAGCTCGGTTTTTACGAACACTGAAGCTTTCTTT. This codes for CASSVFTNTEAFF.

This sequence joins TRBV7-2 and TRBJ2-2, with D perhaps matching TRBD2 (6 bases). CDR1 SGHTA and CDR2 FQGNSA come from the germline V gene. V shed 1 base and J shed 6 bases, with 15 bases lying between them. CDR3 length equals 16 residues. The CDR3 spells CASSLGGEGKAGELFF. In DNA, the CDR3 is TGTGCCAGCAGCTTAGGGGGGGAAGGGAAGGCCGGGGAGCTGTTTTTT.

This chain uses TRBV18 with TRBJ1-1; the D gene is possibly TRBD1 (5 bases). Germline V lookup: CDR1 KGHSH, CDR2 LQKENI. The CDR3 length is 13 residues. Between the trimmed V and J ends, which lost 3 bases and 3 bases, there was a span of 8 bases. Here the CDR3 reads CASSPGRDTEAFF. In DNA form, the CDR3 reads TGTGCCAGCTCACCGGGCAGGGACACTGAAGCTTTCTTT.